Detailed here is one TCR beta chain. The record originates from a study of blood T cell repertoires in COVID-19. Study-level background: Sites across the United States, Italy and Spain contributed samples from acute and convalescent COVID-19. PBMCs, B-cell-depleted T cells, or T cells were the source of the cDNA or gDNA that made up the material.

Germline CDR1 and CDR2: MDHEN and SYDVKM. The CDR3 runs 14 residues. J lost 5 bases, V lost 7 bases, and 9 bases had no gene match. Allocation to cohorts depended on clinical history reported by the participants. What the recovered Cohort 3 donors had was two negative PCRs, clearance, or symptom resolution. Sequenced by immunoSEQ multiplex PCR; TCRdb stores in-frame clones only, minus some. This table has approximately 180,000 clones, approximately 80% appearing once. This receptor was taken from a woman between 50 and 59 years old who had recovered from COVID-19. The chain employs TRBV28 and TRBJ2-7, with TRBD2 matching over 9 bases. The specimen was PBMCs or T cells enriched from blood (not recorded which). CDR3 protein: CASTVSGSGNEQYF. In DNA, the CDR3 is TGTGCCAGCACCGTTAGCGGGAGCGGGAACGAGCAGTACTTC.